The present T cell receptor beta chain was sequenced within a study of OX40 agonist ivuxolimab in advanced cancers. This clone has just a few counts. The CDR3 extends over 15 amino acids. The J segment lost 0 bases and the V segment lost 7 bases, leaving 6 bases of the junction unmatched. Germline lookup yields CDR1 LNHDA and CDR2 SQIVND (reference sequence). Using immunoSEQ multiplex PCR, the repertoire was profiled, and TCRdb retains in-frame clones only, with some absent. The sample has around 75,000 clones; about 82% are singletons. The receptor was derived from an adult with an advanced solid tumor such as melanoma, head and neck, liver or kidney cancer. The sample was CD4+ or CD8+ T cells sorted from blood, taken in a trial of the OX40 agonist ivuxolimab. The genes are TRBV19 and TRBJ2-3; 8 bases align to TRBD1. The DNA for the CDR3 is TGTGCCAGTACTGACAGGGGTATTAGCACAGATACGCAGTATTTT. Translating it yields CASTDRGISTDTQYF.